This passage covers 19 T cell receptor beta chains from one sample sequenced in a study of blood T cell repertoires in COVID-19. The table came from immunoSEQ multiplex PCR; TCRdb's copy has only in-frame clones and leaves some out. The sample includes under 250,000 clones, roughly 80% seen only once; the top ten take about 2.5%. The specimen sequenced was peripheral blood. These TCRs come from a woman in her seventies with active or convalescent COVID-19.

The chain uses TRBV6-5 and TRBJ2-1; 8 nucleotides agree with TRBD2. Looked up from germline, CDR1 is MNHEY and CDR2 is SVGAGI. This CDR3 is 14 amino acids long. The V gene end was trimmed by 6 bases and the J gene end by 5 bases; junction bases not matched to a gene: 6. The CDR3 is CASSLYSGNNEQFF. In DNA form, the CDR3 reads TGTGCCAGCAGCCTATATAGCGGGAACAATGAGCAGTTCTTC.

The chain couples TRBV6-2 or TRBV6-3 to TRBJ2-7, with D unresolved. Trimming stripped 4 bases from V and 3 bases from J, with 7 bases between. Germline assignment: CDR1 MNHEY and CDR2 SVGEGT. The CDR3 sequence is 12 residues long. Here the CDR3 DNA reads TGTGCCAGCAGTTCCGACATCTACGAGCAGTACTTC. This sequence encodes CASSSDIYEQYF.

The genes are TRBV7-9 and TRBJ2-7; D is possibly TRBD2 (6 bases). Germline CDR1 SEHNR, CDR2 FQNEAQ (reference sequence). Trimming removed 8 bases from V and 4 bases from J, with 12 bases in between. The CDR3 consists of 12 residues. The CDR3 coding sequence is TGTGCCAGCTTGGGACTTTCTTACGAGCAGTACTTC. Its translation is CASLGLSYEQYF.

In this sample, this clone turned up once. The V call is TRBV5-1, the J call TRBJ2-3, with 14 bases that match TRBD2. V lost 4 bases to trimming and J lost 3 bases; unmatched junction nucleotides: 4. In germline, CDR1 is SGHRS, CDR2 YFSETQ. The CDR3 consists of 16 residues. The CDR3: CASSPGTSGGTDTQYF. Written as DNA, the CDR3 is TGCGCCAGCAGCCCCGGGACTAGCGGGGGAACAGATACGCAGTATTTT.

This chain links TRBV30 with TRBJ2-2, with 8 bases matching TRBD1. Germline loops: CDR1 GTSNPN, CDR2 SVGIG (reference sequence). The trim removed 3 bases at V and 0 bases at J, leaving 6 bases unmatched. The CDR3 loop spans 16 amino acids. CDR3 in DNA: TGTGCCTGGAGCCGGTTGGGACAGGCGAACACCGGGGAGCTGTTTTTT. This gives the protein CAWSRLGQANTGELFF.

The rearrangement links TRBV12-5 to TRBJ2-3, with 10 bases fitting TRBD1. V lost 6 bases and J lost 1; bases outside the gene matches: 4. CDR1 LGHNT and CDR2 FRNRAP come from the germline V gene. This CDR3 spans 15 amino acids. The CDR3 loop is CASGLGTGGTDTQYF. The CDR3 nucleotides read TGTGCTAGTGGCCTAGGGACAGGGGGCACAGATACGCAGTATTTT.

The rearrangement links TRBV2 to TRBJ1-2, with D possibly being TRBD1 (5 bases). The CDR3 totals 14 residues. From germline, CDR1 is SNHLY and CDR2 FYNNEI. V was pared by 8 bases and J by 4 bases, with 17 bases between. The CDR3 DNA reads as TGTGCCAGCTCGTGGGGGGGGGACTCCTATGGCTACACCTTC. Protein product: CASSWGGDSYGYTF.

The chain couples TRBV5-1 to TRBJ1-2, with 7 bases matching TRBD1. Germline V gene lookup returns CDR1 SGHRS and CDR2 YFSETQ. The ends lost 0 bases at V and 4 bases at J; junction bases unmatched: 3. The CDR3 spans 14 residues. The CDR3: CASSLAGDSYGYTF. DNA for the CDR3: TGCGCCAGCAGCTTGGCCGGGGACAGCTATGGCTACACCTTC.

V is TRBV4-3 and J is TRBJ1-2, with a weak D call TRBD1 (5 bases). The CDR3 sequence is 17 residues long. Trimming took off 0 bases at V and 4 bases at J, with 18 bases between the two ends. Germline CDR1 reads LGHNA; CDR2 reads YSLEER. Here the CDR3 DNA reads TGCGCCAGCAGCCAAGATCTGTCCGGGGGGGGATTCTATGGCTACACCTTC. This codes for CASSQDLSGGGFYGYTF.

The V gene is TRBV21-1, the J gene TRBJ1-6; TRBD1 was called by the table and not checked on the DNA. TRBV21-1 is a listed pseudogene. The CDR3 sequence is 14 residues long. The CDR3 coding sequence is TGTGCCAGCACCACGGGGACAGCTAATTCACCCCTCCACTTT. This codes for CASTTGTANSPLHF.

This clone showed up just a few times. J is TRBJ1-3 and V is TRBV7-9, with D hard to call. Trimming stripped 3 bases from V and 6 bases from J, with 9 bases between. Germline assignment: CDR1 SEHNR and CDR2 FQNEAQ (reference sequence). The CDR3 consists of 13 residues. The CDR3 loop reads CASSFLDVNTIYF. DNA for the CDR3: TGTGCCAGCAGCTTCCTAGACGTAAACACCATATATTTT.

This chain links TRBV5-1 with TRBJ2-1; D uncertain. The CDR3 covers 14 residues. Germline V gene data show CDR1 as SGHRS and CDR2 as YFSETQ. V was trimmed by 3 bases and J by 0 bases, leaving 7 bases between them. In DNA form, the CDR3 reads TGCGCCAGCAGCTCGTTTCTCTCCTACAATGAGCAGTTCTTC. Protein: CASSSFLSYNEQFF.

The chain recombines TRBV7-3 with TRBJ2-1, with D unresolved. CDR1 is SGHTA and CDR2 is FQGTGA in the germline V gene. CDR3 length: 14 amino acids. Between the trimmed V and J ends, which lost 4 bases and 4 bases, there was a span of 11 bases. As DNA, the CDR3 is TGTGCCAGCAGCTCCGCAGGTGGATACAATGAGCAGTTCTTC. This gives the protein CASSSAGGYNEQFF. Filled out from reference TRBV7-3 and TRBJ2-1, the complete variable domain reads GAGVSQTPSNKVTEKGKYVELRCDPISGHTALYWYRQSLGQGPEFLIYFQGTGAADDSGLPNDRFFAVRPEGSVSTLKIQRTERGDSAVYLCASSSAGGYNEQFFGPGTRLTVL.

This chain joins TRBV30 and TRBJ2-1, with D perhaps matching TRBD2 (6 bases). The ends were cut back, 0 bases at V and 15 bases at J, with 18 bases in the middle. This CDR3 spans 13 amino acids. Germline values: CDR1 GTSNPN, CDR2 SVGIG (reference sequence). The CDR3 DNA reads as TGTGCCTGGAGTGTAGGAGGGAGACTACAAATGTTCTTC. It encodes CAWSVGGRLQMFF.

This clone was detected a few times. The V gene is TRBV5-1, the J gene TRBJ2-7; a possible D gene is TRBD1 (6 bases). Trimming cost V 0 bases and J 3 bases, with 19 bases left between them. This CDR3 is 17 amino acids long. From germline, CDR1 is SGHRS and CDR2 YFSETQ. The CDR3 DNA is TGCGCCAGCAGCTTGGGCCCCTACAGGGCGATCAACTACGAGCAGTACTTC. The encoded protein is CASSLGPYRAINYEQYF.

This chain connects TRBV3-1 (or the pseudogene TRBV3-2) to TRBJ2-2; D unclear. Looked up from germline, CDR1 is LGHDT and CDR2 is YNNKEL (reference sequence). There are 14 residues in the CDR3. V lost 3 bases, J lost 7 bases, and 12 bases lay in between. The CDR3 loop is CASSQWNGGGELFF. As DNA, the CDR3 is TGTGCCAGCAGCCAGTGGAATGGCGGCGGGGAGCTGTTTTTT.

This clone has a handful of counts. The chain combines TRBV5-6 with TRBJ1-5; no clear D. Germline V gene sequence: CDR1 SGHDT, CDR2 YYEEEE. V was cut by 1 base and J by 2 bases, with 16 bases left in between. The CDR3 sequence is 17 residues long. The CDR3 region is CASSLRREGGGNQPQHF. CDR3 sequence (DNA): TGTGCCAGCAGCTTGAGAAGGGAAGGAGGCGGCAATCAGCCCCAGCATTTT.

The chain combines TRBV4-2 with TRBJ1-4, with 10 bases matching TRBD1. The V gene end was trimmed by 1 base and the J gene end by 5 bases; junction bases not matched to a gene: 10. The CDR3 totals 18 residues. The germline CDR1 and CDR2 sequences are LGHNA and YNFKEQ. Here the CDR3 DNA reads TGTGCCAGCAGCCAAGCTTACGGGACAGGGGAGGCGAATGAAAAACTGTTTTTT. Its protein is CASSQAYGTGEANEKLFF.

The CDR3, as DNA: TGTGCCAGCTCACCACCGCTCCAGGGGACGAACACTGAAGCTTTCTTT. It yields the protein CASSPPLQGTNTEAFF. The V gene is TRBV18, the J gene TRBJ1-1, with TRBD1 as a possible D gene (6 bases). V was pared by 0 bases and J by 1 base, with 12 bases between. Germline CDR1 is KGHSH and CDR2 is LQKENI. The CDR3 spans 16 residues.